This TCR beta chain was documented in a study of shared clonotypes between healthy human individuals. The authors' processing: Filtering differed because ImmunoSEQ produced junction-only sequences that carried no quality scores. Sequenced by immunoSEQ multiplex PCR; TCRdb stores in-frame clones only, minus some. The DNA was the basis for D and trimming; V, J and clone size are from that table. The data show about 2.4 million clones, around 94% seen once. Both subsets, CD45RA+ naive and CD45RA-negative memory, were split from the CD4+ cells. The CDR3 is made up of 16 amino acids. The V end was cut by 5 bases, the J end by 6 bases, with 22 bases between. CDR1 LNHDA and CDR2 SQIVND come from the germline V gene (reference sequence).

Sequences were obtained from naive CD4+ T cells sorted from blood. The subset: CD45RA+ positively selected. This TCR was sampled from a man younger than 35 in good health. The chain combines TRBV19 with TRBJ1-1; tentatively, D is TRBD1 (5 bases). The CDR3 bases are TGTGCCAGTAGTTCTGGGACCCTAATCTACACTGCTGAAGCTTTCTTT. Protein: CASSSGTLIYTAEAFF.